The present T cell receptor (beta chain) was sequenced within a study of beta chain features in type 1 diabetes. Findings and caveats of the study: VDJ junctions from type 1 diabetes patients carried fewer insertions and larger deletions. Significant though moderate, a shortening of TCRB CDR3s appeared in all four CD4+ subsets of Type 1 diabetes patients.

There are 13 residues in the CDR3. The V segment lost 2 bases and the J segment 7 bases; nucleotides outside the gene matches: 0. The V gene's germline CDR1 is MNHEY and CDR2 SVGAGI. Of the isolated RNA, all was reverse transcribed, and so the sequenced material was expressed TCRB transcripts. Only in-frame clones appear in the TCRdb table, and some are missing; sequencing was by immunoSEQ multiplex PCR. The repertoire includes 310,000 or so clones, 9.3% of them detected once, and roughly 1% sits in the top ten. In the case of this clone: Its antigen is undetermined.

Blood was collected once per donor into heparin, averaging around 0.11 L. Via CD45RO/CCR7/CD25/CD127/CD95/CD27, cells of the CD4+ naive, central memory, regulatory and stem cell-like memory subsets were sorted. The material sequenced was central memory CD4+ T cells from blood. The chain carries TRBV6-5 and TRBJ1-5; 9 bases align to TRBD1. The sequence came from a man younger than 45 with type 1 diabetes. The chain's CDR3 is CASSYGTGQPQHF. The CDR3 nucleotides read TGTGCCAGCAGTTACGGGACAGGGCAGCCCCAGCATTTT.